These T cell receptor beta chains were read from a single sample in a study of cytomegalovirus exposure and HLA in healthy donors. Here immunoSEQ multiplex PCR was the method, and the copy in TCRdb shows in-frame clones only, minus some. The sample yields over 150,000 clones, 75% to 90% seen once. Input material: PBMCs. These receptors were obtained from a young man in good health and CMV-seropositive. Both conserved end residues are part of each CDR3. D genes are given only for firm matches. Clone sizes are given selectively: once, few, many, or a class where the clone is expanded.

V gene	J gene	D gene	clone size	CDR3 protein	CDR3 DNA
TRBV19	TRBJ1-1	NA	few	CASSMGQNTEAFF	TGTGCCAGTAGTATGGGACAGAACACTGAAGCTTTCTTT
TRBV6-1	TRBJ2-7	NA	few	CASSEEGRRYEQYF	TGTGCCAGCAGTGAAGAGGGCAGGAGGTACGAGCAGTACTTC
TRBV19	TRBJ1-5	NA	NA	CASSTTTGNQPQHF	TGTGCCAGTAGTACGACCACAGGGAATCAGCCCCAGCATTTT
TRBV18	TRBJ2-1	TRBD2	NA	CASSRPSGVYNEQFF	TGTGCCAGCTCACGCCCTAGCGGGGTGTACAATGAGCAGTTCTTC
TRBV7-9	TRBJ2-5	NA	NA	CASSLGGGTKETQYF	TGTGCCAGCAGCTTAGGAGGGGGAACCAAGGAGACCCAGTACTTC
TRBV28	TRBJ1-2	TRBD1	NA	CASSWGTGTIYGYTF	TGTGCCAGCAGCTGGGGGACAGGGACTATCTATGGCTACACCTTC
TRBV5-6	TRBJ2-7	NA	once	CASSLDRHYEQYF	TGTGCCAGCAGCTTGGACAGGCACTACGAGCAGTACTTC
TRBV27	TRBJ2-7	TRBD1	once	CASSSAGTGGRGEQYF	TGTGCCAGCAGTTCGGCCGGGACAGGCGGACGGGGCGAGCAGTACTTC
TRBV5-1	TRBJ2-5	TRBD1	NA	CASSPGQGQETQYF	TGCGCCAGCAGCCCCGGACAGGGTCAAGAGACCCAGTACTTC
TRBV7-2	TRBJ2-5	TRBD2	NA	CASSRSGRETQYF	TGTGCCAGCAGCCGTAGCGGGAGGGAGACCCAGTACTTC
TRBV18	TRBJ2-5	TRBD1	once	CASSPRPGQGGGETQYF	TGTGCCAGCTCACCGCGCCCGGGACAGGGGGGCGGAGAGACCCAGTACTTC
TRBV4-3	TRBJ1-2	NA	NA	CASSQEAGYGYTF	TGCGCCAGCAGCCAAGAGGCGGGCTATGGCTACACCTTC
TRBV4-1	TRBJ1-4	NA	few	CASSQPGRREKLFF	TGCGCCAGCAGCCAACCGGGGAGGCGGGAAAAACTGTTTTTT
TRBV18	TRBJ1-1	TRBD1	once	CASSRWTGERNTEAFF	TGTGCCAGCTCACGGTGGACAGGGGAGAGGAACACTGAAGCTTTCTTT
TRBV6-5	TRBJ2-5	TRBD1	NA	CASSYSGQQETQYF	TGTGCCAGCAGTTACTCGGGACAGCAAGAGACCCAGTACTTC
TRBV7-3	TRBJ1-4	NA	once	CAAGGLINEKLFF	TGTGCCGCCGGGGGGCTTATTAATGAAAAACTGTTTTTT
TRBV7-3	TRBJ1-1	NA	NA	CASSFTTGPNTEAFF	TGTGCCAGCAGCTTCACGACAGGCCCTAACACTGAAGCTTTCTTT
TRBV23-1	TRBJ1-2	NA	NA	CAGRGSDYGYTF	TGCGCCGGGAGGGGGTCGGACTATGGCTACACCTTC
TRBV6-5	TRBJ2-1	TRBD2	once	CAAGNGRVNEQFF	TGTGCAGCCGGGAACGGGAGGGTTAATGAGCAGTTCTTC
TRBV9	TRBJ2-7	NA	NA	CASSVDSGYEQYF	TGTGCCAGCAGCGTAGATTCCGGCTACGAGCAGTACTTC
TRBV7-8	TRBJ1-4	NA	NA	CASSRGGFYEKLFF	TGTGCCAGCAGCCGCGGGGGTTTCTATGAAAAACTGTTTTTT
TRBV6-6	TRBJ2-4	NA	NA	CASTEGVTKNIQYF	TGTGCCAGCACAGAGGGAGTGACCAAAAACATTCAGTACTTC
TRBV30	TRBJ2-5	TRBD2	NA	CAWRLLAGIQETQYF	TGTGCCTGGAGACTTCTAGCGGGGATTCAAGAGACCCAGTACTTC
TRBV6-5	TRBJ2-6	NA	once	CASRTPGAGANVLTF	TGTGCCAGCAGAACGCCGGGGGCTGGGGCCAACGTCCTGACTTTC
TRBV6-5	TRBJ1-2	NA	NA	CASTPTGPLDYGYTF	TGTGCCAGCACTCCTACCGGTCCCCTAGACTATGGCTACACCTTC
TRBV6-6	TRBJ2-3	NA	NA	CASSQRQASTDTQYF	TGTGCCAGCAGCCAACGGCAGGCTAGCACAGATACGCAGTATTTT
TRBV19	TRBJ2-1	NA	few	CASSRELQRDEQFF	TGTGCCAGTAGTAGGGAGCTCCAGCGTGATGAGCAGTTCTTC
TRBV9	TRBJ2-5	TRBD2	NA	CASSVAGGPQETQYF	TGTGCCAGCAGCGTAGCGGGAGGGCCCCAAGAGACCCAGTACTTC
TRBV5-1	TRBJ2-7	TRBD1	NA	CASSRDSLRPEQYF	TGCGCCAGCAGCCGGGACAGTTTAAGGCCCGAGCAGTACTTC
TRBV7-3	TRBJ2-3	NA	NA	CASSLGDLPTDTQYF	TGTGCCAGCAGCTTGGGAGACCTCCCCACAGATACGCAGTATTTT
TRBV9	TRBJ2-7	TRBD1	NA	CASSARDRGSYEQYF	TGTGCCAGCAGCGCCCGAGACAGGGGCTCCTACGAGCAGTACTTC
TRBV4-2	TRBJ2-7	TRBD1	NA	CASSQESGTGGNGEQYF	TGTGCCAGCAGCCAAGAGTCCGGGACAGGGGGTAACGGCGAGCAGTACTTC
TRBV6-5	TRBJ2-2	NA	NA	CASRRTGELFF	TGTGCCAGCAGGCGAACCGGGGAGCTGTTTTTT
TRBV29-1	TRBJ2-1	TRBD2	once	CSVQTSGGADYNEQFF	TGCAGCGTCCAGACTAGCGGGGGGGCGGACTACAATGAGCAGTTCTTC
TRBV11-2	TRBJ2-1	NA	NA	CASSLGGGARNEQFF	TGTGCCAGCAGCTTAGGCGGCGGGGCCCGCAATGAGCAGTTCTTC
TRBV7-2	TRBJ2-2	TRBD2	once	CASAWGLAETKYTGELFF	TGTGCCAGCGCCTGGGGACTAGCGGAGACAAAATACACCGGGGAGCTGTTTTTT
TRBV14	TRBJ1-4	NA	once	CASSQARGGGEKLFF	TGTGCCAGCAGCCAAGCTCGCGGGGGCGGTGAAAAACTGTTTTTT
TRBV9	TRBJ2-5	NA	NA	CASSVGGAGQKGETQYF	TGTGCCAGCAGCGTAGGCGGCGCGGGCCAAAAGGGAGAGACCCAGTACTTC
TRBV2	TRBJ2-7	TRBD2	few	CASRTSGSMDF	TGTGCCAGCCGGACTAGCGGGAGTATGGACTTC
TRBV19	TRBJ1-5	NA	NA	CASSIWGVVNQPQHF	TGTGCCAGTAGTATCTGGGGGGTGGTCAATCAGCCCCAGCATTTT
TRBV30	TRBJ2-2	TRBD2	few	CAWRREYTGELFF	TGTGCCTGGAGGCGGGAGTACACCGGGGAGCTGTTTTTT
TRBV5-6	TRBJ1-1	TRBD1	NA	CASNRDRGLGTEAFF	TGTGCCAGCAACCGGGACAGGGGGCTGGGCACTGAAGCTTTCTTT
TRBV5-6	TRBJ1-6	TRBD1	NA	CASSFGTGGPLHF	TGTGCCAGCAGCTTTGGGACAGGGGGACCCCTCCACTTT
TRBV5-8	TRBJ1-2	NA	NA	CASSLLLGAWGYTF	TGTGCCAGCAGTTTATTACTGGGGGCTTGGGGCTACACCTTC
TRBV7-9	TRBJ1-2	NA	NA	CASSRPNQVYGYTF	TGTGCCAGCAGCCGACCCAACCAGGTTTATGGCTACACCTTC
TRBV5-1	TRBJ2-5	NA	NA	CASSLGGVQETQYF	TGCGCCAGCAGCTTGGGAGGCGTCCAAGAGACCCAGTACTTC
TRBV7-2	TRBJ2-7	NA	NA	CASRPLGGAEQYF	TGTGCCAGCAGGCCTTTGGGGGGAGCCGAGCAGTACTTC
TRBV7-3	TRBJ1-1	TRBD1	NA	CASSLIGSAGGNTEAFF	TGTGCCAGCAGCTTAATTGGGTCGGCAGGGGGGAACACTGAAGCTTTCTTT
TRBV5-1	TRBJ1-2	TRBD1	NA	CASSPGQGIGGYTF	TGCGCCAGCAGCCCGGGACAGGGGATTGGTGGCTACACCTTC
TRBV15	TRBJ1-2	NA	NA	CAPEVNYGYTF	TGTGCGCCGGAGGTCAACTATGGCTACACCTTC
TRBV2	TRBJ2-7	NA	NA	CASSEVLGSSYEQYF	TGTGCCAGCAGTGAGGTTCTAGGCTCTTCCTACGAGCAGTACTTC
TRBV6-5	TRBJ2-7	NA	NA	CASSYSHRVGSYEQYF	TGTGCCAGCAGTTACTCCCACAGGGTCGGTTCCTACGAGCAGTACTTC
TRBV27	TRBJ2-2	TRBD1	NA	CASSLSRGPYTGELFF	TGTGCCAGCAGTTTATCCAGGGGGCCGTACACCGGGGAGCTGTTTTTT
TRBV2	TRBJ2-7	TRBD1	few	CASTLDRAVYEQYF	TGTGCCAGCACCTTGGACAGGGCTGTCTACGAGCAGTACTTC
TRBV5-5	TRBJ2-3	NA	NA	CASSLGNRADTQYF	TGTGCCAGCAGCTTGGGGAACAGGGCGGATACGCAGTATTTT
TRBV10-2	TRBJ2-1	NA	NA	CASSTNTGNEQFF	TGCGCCAGCAGTACTAATACAGGCAATGAGCAGTTCTTC
TRBV4-1	TRBJ2-2	NA	NA	CASSQSVLAGTGELFF	TGCGCCAGCAGCCAATCAGTACTAGCAGGCACCGGGGAGCTGTTTTTT